A selection of T cell receptor beta chains follows, all from one sample in a study of T cell repertoires in aging, cancer and after chemotherapy. TCRdb called the multiplex PCR reads again in MiXCR, with one record for every CDR3 protein. The table shows 13,000 or so distinct CDR3 sequences, with under 30% occurring only once. The sample taken for sequencing was blood. All receptors come from a human donor in good health. Each CDR3 is given with its conserved first and last residue. Fields, in order: clone size, J gene, V gene, D gene, CDR3 DNA, CDR3 protein. The D gene is left open where the match is weak. Some rows mark clone size as missing; the rest say once, few, many or name a class of expanded clone.

NA,TRBJ2-3,TRBV7-9,NA,TGTGCCAGCAGCTCTCCGGCCACAGATACGCAGTATTTT,CASSSPATDTQYF
few,TRBJ2-6,TRBV19,NA,TGTGCCAGTAGTACCAGGGGGGCCTCTGGGGCCAACGTCCTGACTTTC,CASSTRGASGANVLTF
NA,TRBJ1-5,TRBV25-1,NA,TGTGCCAGCAGTGGAGATAGCAATCAGCCCCAGCATTTT,CASSGDSNQPQHF
NA,TRBJ1-1,TRBV29-1,NA,TGCAGCGTGGACGGACAGAACTCTGCTTTCTTT,CSVDGQNSAFF
once,TRBJ2-5,TRBV20-1,NA,TGCAGTGCTAGGAGGTCCGGGGGTGCCGGTGAGCAGTACTTC,CSARRSGGAGEQYF
medium-sized,TRBJ1-5,TRBV15,NA,TGTGCCACCAGCATGGGACGGACCGAGCAGGAGCCCCAGCATTTT,CATSMGRTEQEPQHF
medium-sized,TRBJ2-3,TRBV29-1,NA,TGCAGCGTTCGGACAGCTGCCGTTTATACGCAGTATTTT,CSVRTAAVYTQYF
medium-sized,TRBJ2-1,TRBV7-3,NA,TGTGCCAGCAGCTTAATGGGGCAGGGATACAATGAGCAGTTCTTC,CASSLMGQGYNEQFF
medium-sized,TRBJ2-7,TRBV6-1,NA,TGTGCCAGCAGGGACGGCTGGAGCTCCTACGAGCAGTACTTC,CASRDGWSSYEQYF
few,TRBJ2-5,TRBV15,NA,TGTGCCACCAGCAGACAGGGGGGTATGGAGACCCAGTACTTC,CATSRQGGMETQYF
NA,TRBJ1-5,TRBV19,TRBD1,TGTGCCAGTAGTACAGGGACAGGGGGGGAAAGGAGCAATCAGCCCCAGCATTTT,CASSTGTGGERSNQPQHF
NA,TRBJ2-5,TRBV7-4,NA,TGTGCCAGCAGCTTAAACAGACAAGAGACCCAGTACTTC,CASSLNRQETQYF
NA,TRBJ1-5,TRBV12-3/TRBV12-4,NA,TGTGCCAGCAGTTTAAAGGGGGTCGATCAGCCCCAGCATTTT,CASSLKGVDQPQHF
NA,TRBJ2-6,TRBV7-2,NA,TGTGCCAGCAGCTTAGCGTATTGGGCTGGGGCCAACGTCCTGACTTTC,CASSLAYWAGANVLTF
once,TRBJ1-2,TRBV28,NA,TGTGCCAGCAGTGTGGGCCCCTATGGCTACACCTTC,CASSVGPYGYTF
once,TRBJ1-5,TRBV15,NA,TGTGCCACCAGCAGAGATCTCGGAGGGAGCAATCAGCCCCAGCATTTT,CATSRDLGGSNQPQHF
NA,TRBJ2-3,TRBV20-1,TRBD1,TGCAGTGCTAGAGATCCGACAGGGTTGTACACAGATACGCAGTATTTT,CSARDPTGLYTDTQYF
few,TRBJ2-7,TRBV20-1,TRBD2,TGCAGTGCTAGGGGACTAGCGGGGCTTTCTGGGACGTACGAGCAGTACTTC,CSARGLAGLSGTYEQYF
NA,TRBJ1-6,TRBV28,TRBD1,TGTGCCAGCAGTTTTGGGGGGGGACAGGGGGATTCACCCCTCCACTTT,CASSFGGGQGDSPLHF
few,TRBJ1-2,TRBV5-4,NA,TGTGCCAGCAGCTTCACTTCTCGGTCGTCATATAACTATGGCTACACCTTC,CASSFTSRSSYNYGYTF
medium-sized,TRBJ1-6,TRBV6-5,TRBD1,TGTGCCAGCAGTTACCAAGACAGGGCTTGGTCACCCCTCCACTTT,CASSYQDRAWSPLHF
NA,TRBJ1-2,TRBV5-1,NA,TGCGCCAGCAGCTGGAGGACAGAGAAGATCTATGGCTACACCTTC,CASSWRTEKIYGYTF
NA,TRBJ1-6,TRBV6-5,NA,TGTGCCAGCAGGGGCCACCAGGGGTGGGTTTCACCCCTCCACTTT,CASRGHQGWVSPLHF
NA,TRBJ2-2,TRBV28,TRBD2,TGTGCCAGCTCTCCCTGGGGGGGGAACACCGGGGAGCTGTTTTTT,CASSPWGGNTGELFF
NA,TRBJ1-6,TRBV12-3/TRBV12-4,TRBD1,TGTGCCAGCAGTTATGTCCGGGACAGGGGACTCCATAATTCACCCCTCCACTTT,CASSYVRDRGLHNSPLHF
few,TRBJ2-1,TRBV27,NA,TGTGCCAGCAGTTTTCAGTACAATGAGCAGTTCTTC,CASSFQYNEQFF
medium-sized,TRBJ2-7,TRBV6-1,TRBD2,TGTGCCAGCAGTGAAGCAGCGGGGGCATCCTACGAGCAGTACTTC,CASSEAAGASYEQYF
NA,TRBJ1-2,TRBV28,NA,TGTGCCAGCAGTTCCCGGCGGAACTATGGCTACACCTTC,CASSSRRNYGYTF
NA,TRBJ1-1,TRBV20-1,TRBD1,TGCAGTGCTAGAGCGGGACAGGGTGGGAACACTGAAGCTTTCTTT,CSARAGQGGNTEAFF
once,TRBJ2-1,TRBV7-9,NA,TGTGCCAGCAGCGAATGGACAGTAAAGTATGAGCAGTTCTTC,CASSEWTVKYEQFF
few,TRBJ2-4,TRBV20-1,NA,TGCAGTGCCCAAGATGGCGGTGGCAGGGAGGACATTCAGTACTTC,CSAQDGGGREDIQYF
NA,TRBJ1-4,TRBV5-4,NA,TGTGCCAGCAGTTTAAAGGGGCAGGGTTTTTGGGAAAAACTGTTTTTT,CASSLKGQGFWEKLFF
NA,TRBJ2-5,TRBV7-2,NA,TGTGCCAGCAGCGGGCTAGGGGAGACCCAGTACTTC,CASSGLGETQYF
few,TRBJ1-2,TRBV5-6,TRBD1,TGTGCCAGCAGCCTCCGAATGACAGGGGCGGGCTACACCTTC,CASSLRMTGAGYTF
NA,TRBJ1-4,TRBV2,NA,TGTGCCAGCATGGCAGAGGTGTCTACTAATGAAAAACTGTTTTTT,CASMAEVSTNEKLFF
NA,TRBJ2-1,TRBV29-1,TRBD2,TGCAGCGTTGAAGATCCACTAGCGGGGCGGCGGAATGAGCAGTTCTTC,CSVEDPLAGRRNEQFF